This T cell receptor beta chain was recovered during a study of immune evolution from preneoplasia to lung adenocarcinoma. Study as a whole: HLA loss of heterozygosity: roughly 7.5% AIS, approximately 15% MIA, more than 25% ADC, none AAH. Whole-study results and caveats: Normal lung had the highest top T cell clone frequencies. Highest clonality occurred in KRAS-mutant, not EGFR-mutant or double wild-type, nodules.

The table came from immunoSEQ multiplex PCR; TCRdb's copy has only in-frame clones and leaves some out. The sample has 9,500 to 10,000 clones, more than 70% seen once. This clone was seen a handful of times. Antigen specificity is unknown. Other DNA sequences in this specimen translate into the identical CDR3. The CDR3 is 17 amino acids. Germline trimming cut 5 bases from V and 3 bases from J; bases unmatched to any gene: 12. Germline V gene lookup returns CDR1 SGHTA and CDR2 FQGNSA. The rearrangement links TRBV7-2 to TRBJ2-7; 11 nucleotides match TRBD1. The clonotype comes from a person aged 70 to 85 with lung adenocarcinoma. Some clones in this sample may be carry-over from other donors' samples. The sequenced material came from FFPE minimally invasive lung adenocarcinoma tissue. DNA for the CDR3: TGTGCCAGCAGCACCCGACCGCCGGGACAGGGGGTCTACGAGCAGTACTTC. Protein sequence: CASSTRPPGQGVYEQYF. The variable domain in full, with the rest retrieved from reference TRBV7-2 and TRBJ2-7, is GAGVSQSPSNKVTEKGKDVELRCDPISGHTALYWYRQSLGQGLEFLIYFQGNSAPDKSGLPSDRFSAERTGGSVSTLTIQRTQQEDSAVYLCASSTRPPGQGVYEQYFGPGTRLTVT.